This T cell receptor beta chain derives from a study of blood T cells in healthy people across ages. The study, taken as a whole, reports: As age increased, TCR beta diversity per million T cells fell in a roughly linear fashion.

This clonotype has only a few counts. The antigen remains unidentified. Every sample yielded at least 6.5 million isolated PBMCs. No fewer than 5.5 micrograms of total RNA were isolated from every sample. The use of a sample-barcoded 5' primer and a J-beta primer mix characterized a second PCR of roughly 6 to 11 cycles. Every sample gave at least 2.5 million paired-end reads containing CDR3. TCRdb redid the calling of the 5' RACE reads with MiXCR, one entry per CDR3 protein. The data show roughly 1.5 million distinct CDR3 sequences, approximately 43% seen once. Deletions cut 7 bases from V and 2 bases from J, with 14 bases between. This CDR3 contains 14 residues. Germline V CDR1 and CDR2: MNHNY, SVGAGI (reference sequence).

The origin of this receptor is a young woman in good health. The chain combines TRBV6-6 with TRBJ1-2; D possibly corresponds to TRBD1 (6 bases). Sequencing was carried out using blood. CDR3 bases: TGTGCCAGCAAAACAGGGCTCCAGAACTATGGCTACACCTTC. Encoded protein: CASKTGLQNYGYTF.